This is a list of T cell receptor beta chains from one sample in a study of cytomegalovirus exposure and HLA in healthy donors. The method was immunoSEQ multiplex PCR; TCRdb's version includes in-frame clones alone and lacks a portion of them. The sample has 150,000 to 180,000 clones, roughly 77% seen once. The source material was PBMCs. All receptors come from a man aged 30 to 39 in good health and CMV-seropositive. Each CDR3 is given with its conserved first and last residue. D genes are given only for firm matches. Clone size is not always given. Where it is, it says once, few, many or a class for expanded clones.

.	TRBJ1-5	14	TRBV27	.	CASSLAGGNQPQHF	TGTGCCAGCAGCCTCGCAGGGGGCAATCAGCCCCAGCATTTT
TRBD1	TRBJ1-4	14	TRBV5-1	.	CASSVQGAEEKLFF	TGCGCCAGCAGCGTTCAGGGGGCTGAGGAAAAACTGTTTTTT
TRBD2	TRBJ2-7	16	TRBV7-2	.	CASPGGTSGKAHEQYF	TGTGCCAGCCCAGGGGGAACTAGCGGGAAAGCCCACGAGCAGTACTTC
TRBD1	TRBJ1-1	11	TRBV29-1	few	CSVLQGAEAFF	TGCAGCGTTTTACAGGGGGCTGAAGCTTTCTTT
.	TRBJ1-6	13	TRBV30	.	CAWGPWDNSPLHF	TGTGCCTGGGGGCCTTGGGATAATTCACCCCTCCACTTT
.	TRBJ2-5	11	TRBV30	.	CAWELQETQYF	TGTGCCTGGGAACTCCAAGAGACCCAGTACTTC
.	TRBJ1-4	11	TRBV25-1	.	CASSEGQKLFF	TGTGCCAGCAGTGAGGGCCAAAAACTGTTTTTT
.	TRBJ2-6	19	TRBV19	once	CASSIATGSPSSGANVLTF	TGTGCCAGTAGTATAGCTACAGGGAGCCCCAGCTCTGGGGCCAACGTCCTGACTTTC
.	TRBJ1-2	12	TRBV19	.	CASSKGRYGYTF	TGTGCCAGTAGTAAGGGGAGGTATGGCTACACCTTC
.	TRBJ1-5	12	TRBV2	.	CASSDRGQPQHF	TGTGCCAGCAGTGATCGGGGTCAGCCCCAGCATTTT
.	TRBJ2-2	13	TRBV7-3	few	CASSPAGDGELFF	TGTGCCAGCAGCCCCGCCGGGGACGGGGAGCTGTTTTTT
.	TRBJ2-1	14	TRBV7-7	.	CASSPASSYNEQFF	TGTGCTAGCAGCCCGGCTAGCTCCTACAATGAGCAGTTCTTC
.	TRBJ1-5	14	TRBV30	.	CAWSDVQGPQPQHF	TGTGCCTGGAGTGATGTCCAGGGTCCGCAGCCCCAGCATTTT
TRBD2	TRBJ2-7	17	TRBV30	once	CAWKGGQEARSSYEQYF	TGTGCCTGGAAGGGAGGGCAGGAGGCAAGGAGCTCCTACGAGCAGTACTTC
.	TRBJ1-2	14	TRBV4-3	.	CASSQARRNYGYTF	TGCGCCAGCAGCCAAGCCCGGAGGAACTATGGCTACACCTTC
.	TRBJ1-1	13	TRBV18	.	CASSTGERTEAFF	TGTGCCAGCTCCACTGGGGAGCGCACTGAAGCTTTCTTT
.	TRBJ1-5	10	TRBV21-1	.	CASSIVPQHF	TGTGCCAGCAGCATCGTACCCCAGCATTTT
.	TRBJ1-5	18	TRBV19	.	CASSILDRLMLGNQPQHF	TGTGCCAGTAGTATCTTGGACAGACTCATGTTGGGCAATCAGCCCCAGCATTTT
TRBD2	TRBJ2-7	13	TRBV30	.	CAWNPGGSYEQYF	TGTGCCTGGAACCCGGGGGGCTCCTACGAGCAGTACTTC
TRBD2	TRBJ2-1	13	TRBV4-1	.	CASSQGLAPEQFF	TGCGCCAGCAGCCAGGGACTAGCACCCGAGCAGTTCTTC
TRBD2	TRBJ2-3	14	TRBV6-4	.	CASSDGRDTDTQYF	TGTGCCAGCAGTGACGGGAGGGACACAGATACGCAGTATTTT
.	TRBJ2-1	13	TRBV5-1	.	CASNVDFYNEQFF	TGCGCCAGCAATGTGGACTTTTACAATGAGCAGTTCTTC
.	TRBJ1-3	15	TRBV19	few	CASMDGGLSGNTIYF	TGTGCCAGTATGGATGGGGGCCTCTCTGGAAACACCATATATTTT